The clone carrying this T cell receptor beta chain appeared once. Here immunoSEQ multiplex PCR was the method, and the copy in TCRdb shows in-frame clones only, minus some. The table lists 30,000 to 35,000 clones, 85% of them singletons, with about 15% in the top ten. V lost 5 bases and J lost 5; bases outside the gene matches: 14. This CDR3 has 16 amino acids. From germline, CDR1 is SGHVS and CDR2 FNYEAQ. The source of the sample is a study of blood T cell repertoires in COVID-19. Sample: peripheral blood. The rearrangement uses TRBV7-6 and TRBJ2-5; 7 bases match TRBD2. The receptor's source is a human donor with acute or convalescent COVID-19. The donor label of this sample is uncertain. In DNA form, the CDR3 reads TGTGCCAGCAGCCCCAGTACCTCGGGGGGTAGGGAGACCCAGTACTTC. Its translation is CASSPSTSGGRETQYF.